These T cell receptor beta chains were read from a single sample in a study of circulating CD8 cells and anti-PD-1 response in melanoma. In TCRdb, the reads were re-called with MiXCR into one record per CDR3 protein. Among approximately 2,500 distinct CDR3 sequences listed, approximately 8% were seen once. The sequenced sample was CD8+ T cells from PBMCs, obtained at baseline or after one month of anti-PD-1 therapy (not recorded which). The source is a human donor with melanoma. The CDR3 runs from the conserved cysteine through the conserved F or W. The order of the fields is D gene, V gene, J gene, clone size, CDR3 protein, CDR3 DNA. The D gene is left open where the match is weak. Size is stated as how often the clone was seen (once, few, many) or a class if it is expanded.

NA,TRBV27,TRBJ1-1,medium-sized,CASKDGLNTEAFF,TGTGCCAGCAAAGACGGATTGAACACTGAAGCTTTCTTT
NA,TRBV20-1,TRBJ2-6,medium-sized,CSARATSGANALTF,TGCAGTGCTAGAGCCACCTCTGGGGCCAACGCCCTGACTTTC
TRBD1,TRBV4-1,TRBJ1-2,medium-sized,CASSPRQGTDGYTF,TGCGCCAGCAGCCCACGACAGGGAACGGATGGCTACACCTTC
NA,TRBV2,TRBJ1-1,medium-sized,CASTRQTAEAFF,TGTGCCAGCACTCGACAGACCGCTGAAGCTTTCTTT
TRBD1,TRBV27,TRBJ1-2,medium-sized,CASSQGVGYTF,TGTGCCAGCAGTCAGGGGGTAGGCTACACCTTC
TRBD1,TRBV7-2,TRBJ2-1,medium-sized,CASSIPDRDNEQFF,TGTGCCAGCAGCATACCCGACAGGGACAATGAGCAGTTCTTC
NA,TRBV27,TRBJ1-1,medium-sized,CASSLLRTAGSTEAFF,TGTGCCAGCAGTTTACTGAGGACAGCAGGCAGCACTGAAGCTTTCTTT
NA,TRBV19,TRBJ1-1,medium-sized,CASSRAGDRGTEAFF,TGTGCCAGTAGTAGGGCGGGAGATAGAGGGACTGAAGCTTTCTTT
NA,TRBV4-1,TRBJ1-5,medium-sized,CASSQGDYSNQPQHF,TGCGCCAGCAGCCAAGGGGATTATAGCAATCAGCCCCAGCATTTT
NA,TRBV19,TRBJ2-2,few,CASSTQGIGELFF,TGTGCCAGTAGTACCCAGGGTATCGGGGAGCTGTTTTTT
NA,TRBV30,TRBJ1-2,medium-sized,CAWSPLGENYGYTF,TGTGCCTGGAGTCCGCTTGGGGAAAACTATGGCTACACCTTC
TRBD2,TRBV11-2,TRBJ2-7,medium-sized,CASSFEGLTYEQYF,TGTGCCAGCAGCTTTGAGGGACTAACCTACGAGCAGTACTTC
NA,TRBV28,TRBJ2-7,medium-sized,CASSADADEQYF,TGTGCCAGCAGTGCCGATGCTGACGAGCAGTACTTC
TRBD2,TRBV5-4,TRBJ2-5,large,CASSWTSGAQETQYF,TGTGCCAGCAGCTGGACTAGCGGTGCTCAAGAGACCCAGTACTTC
NA,TRBV11-2,TRBJ2-7,medium-sized,CASSVGPYEQYF,TGTGCCAGCAGCGTGGGGCCCTACGAGCAGTACTTC
NA,TRBV27,TRBJ2-3,medium-sized,CASRLGGSDTQYF,TGTGCCAGCAGACTGGGGGGTTCAGATACGCAGTATTTT
NA,TRBV19,TRBJ2-7,medium-sized,CASKPDRMNEQYF,TGTGCCAGTAAACCCGACAGGATGAACGAGCAGTACTTC